The 8 T cell receptor beta chains presented below share a single source sample, sequenced in a study of control samples from healthy donors and cancer patients. The protocol was immunoSEQ multiplex PCR, while the TCRdb copy is restricted to in-frame clones and leaves out a portion. The repertoire holds around 190,000 clones, with around nine tenths as singletons. The sample was blood. The receptors come from a man aged 25 to 45 in good health.

The rearrangement links TRBV2 to TRBJ1-1, with a weak D call TRBD1 (6 bases). Germline V gives CDR1 SNHLY, CDR2 FYNNEI. The V end was cut by 6 bases, the J end by 1 base, with 12 bases between. The length of the CDR3 is 14 residues. Here the CDR3 DNA reads TGTGCCAGCAGCCCACTGGGACAGAACACTGAAGCTTTCTTT. It codes for CASSPLGQNTEAFF.

The V call is TRBV4-2, the J call TRBJ2-7; D call uncertain. CDR3 length: 15 amino acids. V lost 0 bases and J 3 bases, leaving 12 bases between the germline ends. Germline loops: CDR1 LGHNA, CDR2 YNFKEQ. For the CDR3, the DNA is TGTGCCAGCAGCCAAGATAGACAAGGAATCTACGAGCAGTACTTC. Translated, it gives CASSQDRQGIYEQYF.

The chain is built from TRBV28 and TRBJ1-3; 11 nucleotides match TRBD1. The trim removed 8 bases at V and 4 bases at J, leaving 7 bases unmatched. The CDR3 totals 15 residues. Germline V gene sequence: CDR1 MDHEN, CDR2 SYDVKM. CDR3 region: CASGGQGAPGNTIYF. The CDR3 coding sequence is TGTGCCAGCGGCGGACAGGGGGCGCCGGGAAACACCATATATTTT.

This chain links TRBV12-5 with TRBJ2-5; D is ambiguous. V lost 4 bases, J lost 5 bases, and 11 bases lay in between. The germline V gene encodes CDR1 LGHNT and CDR2 FRNRAP. The CDR3 has 13 residues. CDR3 region: CASGSGQRETQYF. CDR3 bases: TGTGCTAGTGGTTCAGGCCAAAGGGAGACCCAGTACTTC. Combining the CDR3 with reference TRBV12-5 and TRBJ2-5 gives the whole variable domain DARVTQTPRHKVTEMGQEVTMRCQPILGHNTVFWYRQTMMQGLELLAYFRNRAPLDDSGMPKDRFSAEMPDATLATLKIQPSEPRDSAVYFCASGSGQRETQYFGPGTRLLVL.

This chain joins TRBV10-2 and TRBJ2-1, with 10 bases matching TRBD2. Germline values: CDR1 WSHSY, CDR2 SAAADI. CDR3 length: 14 amino acids. V shed 8 bases, J shed 0 bases, and the junction held 1 base outside the gene matches. CDR3 nucleotides: TGCGCCAGCCTAGCGGGAGCCTCCTACAATGAGCAGTTCTTC. This encodes CASLAGASYNEQFF.

The rearrangement joins TRBV18 to TRBJ1-5; unclear D gene. Germline-derived CDR1 and CDR2 are KGHSH and LQKENI. V dropped 3 bases and J dropped 8 bases, with 14 bases sitting between them. The CDR3 runs 14 residues. The CDR3 nucleotides read TGTGCCAGCTCACCCTATAAAGCCCCCGAGCCCCAGCATTTT. It codes for CASSPYKAPEPQHF.

The chain has TRBV5-1 and TRBJ1-6, with D tentatively TRBD1 (5 bases). CDR3 length equals 16 residues. Trimming removed 4 bases at V and 8 bases at J, with 19 bases between. Germline loops: CDR1 SGHRS, CDR2 YFSETQ. In DNA form, the CDR3 reads TGCGCCAGCAGCGGAGGGACGGGAAGTGGTGATTCACCCCTCCACTTT. This sequence encodes CASSGGTGSGDSPLHF.

V gene TRBV10-3 combines with J gene TRBJ1-1; D may be TRBD1 (6 bases). The V gene lost 6 bases and the J gene lost 1 base, with 15 bases spanning the gap. Germline V gene lookup returns CDR1 ENHRY and CDR2 SYGVKD. There are 15 residues in the CDR3. CDR3 sequence reads: CAISRAGAENTEAFF. As DNA, the CDR3 is TGTGCCATCAGCCGAGCAGGGGCCGAGAACACTGAAGCTTTCTTT.